Reported below is one T cell receptor beta chain. The antigen it binds to is not known. The input lacks base qualities; no much larger clone sits a single base away. This sample was included in a study of blood T cell repertoires in COVID-19 (dated by TCRdb to about 2020). Context from the whole study: Collaborator samples came from the United States, Italy and Spain and covered acute and convalescent phases of COVID-19. The dataset comprised deeply sampled blood TCRbeta repertoires from subjects exposed to, actively infected with, or recovered from COVID-19. Samples were obtained from the ongoing ImmuneRACE study (first 160 participants) and from 1,200 or so subjects provided by 6 global collaborators. Where available, HLA class I and class II types were taken from metadata supplied by the sample provider and were not determined by assay-based typing. Nearly every sample came with metadata listing a de-identified subject ID, COVID-19 status, age in years and sex. The repertoires were made available in a free public database intended to serve as a resource for research on the immune response to SARS-CoV-2. The prospective study material was composed of cDNA or gDNA derived from T cells, B-cell-depleted T cells, or PBMCs. Here is what the overall study found, with its caveats: The amount of clinical and demographic metadata varied by source and participant and was provided uncurated.

Participants in the prospective study were aged about 18 to 95 years, lived in about two dozen United States geographic areas, and enrolled through a virtual design. To assign participants to cohorts, the prospective study relied on clinical history that participants themselves reported in a screening survey and a study questionnaire. Mobile phlebotomists in the prospective study collected whole blood, serum and a nasopharyngeal or oropharyngeal swab from every participant. Over an approximately 2-month period, participants in the prospective study had the option of providing additional blood draws and questionnaires. Before DNA extraction, prospective study blood samples were shipped either frozen or at room temperature. TCRbeta CDR3 regions were amplified from genomic DNA using the immunoSEQ Assay, a bias-controlled multiplex PCR. The paper's processing steps were these. The number of nucleated cells in each sample was estimated by amplification of reference gene primers within the assay. Sequence reads were collapsed and filtered to measure the absolute abundance of every unique TCRbeta CDR3 rearrangement. For each sample, productive Simpson clonality was calculated as the square root of Simpson's diversity index across productive rearrangements. TCRdb retrieved this table from immuneACCESS and kept in-frame rearrangements only. Not all clones are present; in checked studies, unresolved V genes account for under half, and no reason is known for the remainder. The V and J calls and the clone size are those of that table, but D and trimming were determined from the DNA. Counted in this sample were fewer than 500,000 clones; nearly 90% of them appeared once. Of the sample, roughly 1.9% is held by the ten largest clones.

The CDR3 goes from the cysteine to the phenylalanine over 14 residues. Only CDR3 DNA is held: 42 bases, read in frame from base 1. V was cut back by 4 bases and J by 0 bases, leaving a gap of 7 bases between them. From a lookup of the germline V gene, CDR1 and CDR2 are SGDLS and YYNGEE. The chain was built from TRBV9 and TRBJ1-4, and the D gene may be TRBD1, 5 bases matching. The sequenced material came from PBMCs or T cells enriched from blood (not recorded which). This receptor was identified in a woman in her late teens or twenties with acute COVID-19. The DNA sequence reads TGTGCCAGCAGCCCGACAGCAACTAATGAAAAACTGTTTTTT. Its protein is CASSPTATNEKLFF.